This T cell receptor beta chain was obtained from a study of blood T cell repertoires in COVID-19. On the study more broadly: The study drew acute and convalescent COVID-19 samples from the United States, Italy and Spain. PBMCs, B-cell-depleted T cells, or T cells provided the cDNA or gDNA that made up the material.

The CDR3 runs 14 residues. Per the germline V gene, CDR1 is SNHLY and CDR2 is FYNNEI. V was clipped by 3 bases and J by 11 bases, with 17 bases between them. Per the study methods: Cell counts per sample came from amplifying reference gene primers. Repertoires were generated with immunoSEQ multiplex PCR, while TCRdb's copy carries only in-frame clones and drops some. V, J and clone size derive from that table, while D and trimming were established from the DNA sequence. The sample records around 63,000 clones, more than 80% being singletons. This receptor was identified in a woman aged 80 or over with acute or convalescent COVID-19. This sequence joins TRBV2 and TRBJ1-3; D gene uncertain. The source material was peripheral blood. The CDR3 DNA is TGTGCCAGCAGTGAGAGGGCGGGTCGTAGCTCCATATATTTT. It yields the protein CASSERAGRSSIYF.